This paragraph covers one T cell receptor (beta chain) sequence. Its antigen is still unknown. The data derive from a study of cytomegalovirus exposure and HLA in healthy donors. Across the whole study: Earlier results showed some 120 million unique TCR beta sequences derived from approximately 180 million T cells.

The study, taken as a whole, reports: Analysis was performed later, and it showed HLA-associated TCR beta chains to be more clonally expanded than equally common others. The authors later linked a missense DCLRE1C variant to TCR beta V- and J-gene trimming. It is likely that the observed cluster of highly shared sequence variants was a sequencing artifact.

Primers: 60 Vbeta forward and 13 Jbeta reverse. TCRdb's table, derived via immunoSEQ multiplex PCR, lists solely in-frame clones and lacks some. Among approximately 90,000 clones listed, 76% were seen once. Trimming pared 5 bases from V and 8 bases from J, leaving 7 bases between. The CDR3 is made up of 10 amino acids. Germline loops: CDR1 SQVTM, CDR2 ANQGSEA. Input material: PBMCs. The TCR originated in a man aged 40-49 years in good health and CMV-seronegative. This chain joins TRBV29-1 and TRBJ1-3; no reliable D call. Here the CDR3 DNA reads TGCAGCGTTTGGGAGGACACCATATATTTT. Protein sequence: CSVWEDTIYF.